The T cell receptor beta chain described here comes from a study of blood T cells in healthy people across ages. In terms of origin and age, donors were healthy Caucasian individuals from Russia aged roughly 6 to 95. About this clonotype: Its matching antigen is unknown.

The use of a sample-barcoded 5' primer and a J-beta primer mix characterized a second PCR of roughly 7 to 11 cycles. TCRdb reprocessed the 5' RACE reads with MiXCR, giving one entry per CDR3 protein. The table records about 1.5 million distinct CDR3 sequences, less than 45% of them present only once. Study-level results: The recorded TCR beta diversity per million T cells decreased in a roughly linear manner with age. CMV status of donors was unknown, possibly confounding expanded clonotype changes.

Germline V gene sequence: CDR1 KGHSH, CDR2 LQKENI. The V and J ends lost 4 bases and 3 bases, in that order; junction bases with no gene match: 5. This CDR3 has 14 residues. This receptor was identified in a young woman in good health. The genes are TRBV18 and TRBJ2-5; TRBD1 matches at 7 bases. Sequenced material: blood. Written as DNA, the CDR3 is TGTGCCAGCTCACGGACCACAGGGGAAGAGACCCAGTACTTC. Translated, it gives CASSRTTGEETQYF.